This paragraph covers one TCR beta chain sequence. What it binds is unknown. This record comes from a study of cytomegalovirus exposure and HLA in healthy donors. The study ran its PCR with 60 Vbeta and 13 Jbeta primers. Some clones are missing from TCRdb's copy, which holds only in-frame ones; the method was immunoSEQ multiplex PCR. The sample consists of more than 100,000 clones, nearly 80% of them appearing once. Points from the study as a whole: The authors confirmed in vitro that three CMV-associated chains were specific for CMV antigens. What was likely a sequencing artifact was a cluster of highly shared sequence variants. Later work showed greater clonal expansion in HLA-associated TCR beta chains than in equally common others.

This CDR3 is built from 16 residues. With V trimmed by 1 base and J by 1 base, 4 bases remained unmatched. Germline values: CDR1 SGHVS, CDR2 FNYEAQ. This rearrangement joins TRBV7-6 to TRBJ1-3, with 7 bases identical to TRBD1. What was sequenced was PBMCs. The TCR was taken from a woman aged 25 to 39 in good health and CMV-seropositive. CDR3 coding DNA: TGTGCCAGCAGCTTAGGTGCCAGGGGGTCTGGAAACACCATATATTTT. Translating it yields CASSLGARGSGNTIYF.